This passage covers 10 T cell receptor beta chains from one sample sequenced in a study of blood T cell repertoires in COVID-19. The data were produced by immunoSEQ multiplex PCR, yet TCRdb's version contains in-frame clones alone and is incomplete. The sample consists of about 210,000 clones, around 80% of them appearing once. Source material: peripheral blood. These receptors came from a man in his forties or fifties with active or convalescent COVID-19.

The chain's CDR3 is CASSPVGQGNMRGGYGYTF. The CDR3 DNA follows: TGTGCCAGCAGTCCGGTGGGACAGGGGAACATGCGAGGGGGCTATGGCTACACCTTC. The rearrangement links TRBV28 to TRBJ1-2, with 10 bases identical to TRBD1. The CDR3 runs to 19 residues. Germline V gene lookup returns CDR1 MDHEN and CDR2 SYDVKM. J gave up 4 bases and V 5 bases, and 19 bases lay outside the gene matches.

The V gene is TRBV5-1, the J gene TRBJ2-2, with unresolved D. CDR3 length: 16 amino acids. The V gene lost 2 bases and the J gene lost 0 bases, with 11 bases spanning the gap. The germline gives CDR1 SGHRS, CDR2 YFSETQ. The CDR3 DNA is TGCGCCAGCAGCTTCTTCCGACAAACGAACACCGGGGAGCTGTTTTTT. This sequence encodes CASSFFRQTNTGELFF.

This chain connects TRBV7-8 to TRBJ1-2; a weak D match, TRBD1 (5 bases). The CDR3 has 14 amino acids. Trimming left V 5 bases short and J 2 bases short, with 12 bases between. Germline-derived CDR1 and CDR2 are SGHVS and FQNEAQ. The CDR3 loop reads CASSPEGRNYGYTF. The DNA for the CDR3 is TGTGCCAGCAGCCCGGAGGGGAGGAACTATGGCTACACCTTC.

The chain joins TRBV7-9 to TRBJ1-2, with a tentative D call TRBD1 (5 bases). Trimming took off 4 bases at V and 7 bases at J, with 22 bases between the two ends. CDR1 SEHNR and CDR2 FQNEAQ come from the germline V gene (reference sequence). This CDR3 contains 16 residues. Here the CDR3 reads CASSSPGRTTISGYTF. In DNA form, the CDR3 reads TGTGCCAGCAGCTCACCAGGGCGGACAACGATTTCTGGCTACACCTTC.

The chain is built from TRBV30 and TRBJ1-1; a weak D match, TRBD1 (5 bases). The CDR3 sequence is 13 residues long. Germline V CDR1 and CDR2: GTSNPN, SVGIG (reference sequence). V lost 5 bases and J lost 4, with 14 bases in between. This chain's CDR3 is CAWESGSGTEAFF. CDR3 nucleotides: TGTGCCTGGGAGTCAGGGTCTGGCACTGAAGCTTTCTTT.

V and J are TRBV28 and TRBJ1-1, with D tentatively TRBD1 (5 bases). The CDR3 extends over 16 amino acids. Per the germline V gene, CDR1 is MDHEN and CDR2 is SYDVKM. Trimming cost V 3 bases and J 0 bases, with 14 bases left between them. The CDR3 reads CASSFGGAGVNTEAFF. In DNA, the CDR3 is TGTGCCAGCAGTTTTGGAGGGGCCGGGGTGAACACTGAAGCTTTCTTT.

The chain has TRBV20-1 and TRBJ2-1; D gene ambiguous. Deletions cut 6 bases from V and 9 bases from J, with 12 bases between. In germline, CDR1 is DFQATT, CDR2 SNEGSKA (reference sequence). This CDR3 has 11 amino acids. The chain's CDR3 is CSAPGNGEQFF. CDR3 DNA sequence: TGCAGTGCCCCAGGTAACGGTGAGCAGTTCTTC.

The chain has TRBV30 and TRBJ2-7, with a weak D call TRBD2 (5 bases). Per germline, CDR1 GTSNPN and CDR2 SVGIG (reference sequence). Between the trimmed V and J ends, which lost 2 bases and 4 bases, there was a span of 9 bases. The CDR3 loop spans 12 amino acids. As DNA, the CDR3 is TGTGCCTGGAGTTCTGGAGGATACGAGCAGTACTTC. Residues: CAWSSGGYEQYF.

V is TRBV18 and J is TRBJ1-1, with TRBD1 matching over 7 bases. The CDR3 is 13 amino acids. CDR1 and CDR2 (germline): KGHSH, LQKENI. V lost 6 bases to trimming and J lost 2 bases; unmatched junction nucleotides: 3. The CDR3 DNA follows: TGTGCCAGCTCTCGGACAGGAAACACTGAAGCTTTCTTT. Its protein is CASSRTGNTEAFF.

This clone was counted only a few times. The V and J genes are TRBV3-1 (or the pseudogene TRBV3-2) and TRBJ1-5, with 7 bases identical to TRBD1. The CDR3 consists of 17 residues. CDR1 is LGHDT and CDR2 is YNNKEL in the germline V gene (reference sequence). The V segment lost 0 bases and the J segment 3 bases; nucleotides outside the gene matches: 8. The CDR3 DNA reads TGTGCCAGCAGCCAAGAGTCACCAGGGGGGCTCAATCAGCCCCAGCATTTT. Its protein product is CASSQESPGGLNQPQHF.